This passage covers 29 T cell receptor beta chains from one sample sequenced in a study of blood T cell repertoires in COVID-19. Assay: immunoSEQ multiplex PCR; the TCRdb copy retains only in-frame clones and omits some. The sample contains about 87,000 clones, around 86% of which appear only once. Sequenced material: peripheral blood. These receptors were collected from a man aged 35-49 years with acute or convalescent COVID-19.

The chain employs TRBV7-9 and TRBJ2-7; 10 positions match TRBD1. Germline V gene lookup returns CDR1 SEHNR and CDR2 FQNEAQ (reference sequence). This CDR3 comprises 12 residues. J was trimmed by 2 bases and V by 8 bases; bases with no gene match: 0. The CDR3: CASGTGAYEQYF. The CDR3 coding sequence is TGTGCCAGCGGGACAGGGGCCTACGAGCAGTACTTC.

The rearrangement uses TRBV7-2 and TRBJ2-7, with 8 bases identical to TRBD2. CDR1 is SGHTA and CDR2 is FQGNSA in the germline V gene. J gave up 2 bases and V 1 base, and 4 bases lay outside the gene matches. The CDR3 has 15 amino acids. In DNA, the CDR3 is TGTGCCAGCAGCTTAGTGGCGGGAGGAACCTACGAGCAGTACTTC. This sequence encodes CASSLVAGGTYEQYF.

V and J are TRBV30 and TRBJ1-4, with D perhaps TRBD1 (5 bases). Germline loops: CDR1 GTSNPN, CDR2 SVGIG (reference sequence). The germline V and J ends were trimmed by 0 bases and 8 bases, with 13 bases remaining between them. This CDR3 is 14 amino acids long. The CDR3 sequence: CAWSVRRGWEKLFF. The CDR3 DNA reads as TGTGCCTGGAGTGTACGTAGGGGCTGGGAAAAACTGTTTTTT. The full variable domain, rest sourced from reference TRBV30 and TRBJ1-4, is SQTIHQWPATLVQPVGSPLSLECTVEGTSNPNLYWYRQAAGRGLQLLFYSVGIGQISSEVPQNLSASRPQDRQFILSSKKLLLSDSGFYLCAWSVRRGWEKLFFGSGTQLSVL.

The CDR3 bases are TGTGCCAGCAGTTACTCGAGAGCGGGGGCCCTCGGGAGTGGGGAGCTGTTTTTT. It is translated as CASSYSRAGALGSGELFF. V gene TRBV6-2 or TRBV6-3 combines with J gene TRBJ2-2; 8 bases are shared with TRBD2. The CDR3 spans 18 residues. V dropped 0 bases and J dropped 8; count of bases not matched to a gene: 14. Germline CDR1 reads MNHEY; CDR2 reads SVGEGT.

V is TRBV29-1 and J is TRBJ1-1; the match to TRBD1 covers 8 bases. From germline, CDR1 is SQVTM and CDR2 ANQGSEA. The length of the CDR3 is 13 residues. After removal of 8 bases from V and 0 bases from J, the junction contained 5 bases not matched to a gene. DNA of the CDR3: TGCAGCACCGGACAGGGATTGAACACTGAAGCTTTCTTT. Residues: CSTGQGLNTEAFF.

The CDR3 sequence: CATAGTDRNYGYTF. The CDR3 DNA reads TGTGCCACCGCCGGGACAGACCGTAACTATGGCTACACCTTC. This sequence joins TRBV10-3 and TRBJ1-2; TRBD1 aligns across 7 bases. The CDR3 loop spans 14 amino acids. CDR1 is ENHRY and CDR2 is SYGVKD in the germline V gene. V was pared by 10 bases and J by 1 base, with 9 bases of the junction left unmatched.

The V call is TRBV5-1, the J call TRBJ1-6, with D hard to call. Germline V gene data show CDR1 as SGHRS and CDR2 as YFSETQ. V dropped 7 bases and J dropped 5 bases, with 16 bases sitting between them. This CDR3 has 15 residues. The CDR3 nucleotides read TGCGCCAGCGCTTTGGACGGAGCGGATAATTCACCCCTCCACTTT. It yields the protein CASALDGADNSPLHF.

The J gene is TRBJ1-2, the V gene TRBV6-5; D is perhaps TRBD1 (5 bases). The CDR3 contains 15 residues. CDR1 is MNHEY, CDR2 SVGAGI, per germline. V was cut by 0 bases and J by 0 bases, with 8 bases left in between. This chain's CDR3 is CASSYSQGANYGYTF. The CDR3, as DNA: TGTGCCAGCAGTTACTCCCAGGGCGCTAACTATGGCTACACCTTC.

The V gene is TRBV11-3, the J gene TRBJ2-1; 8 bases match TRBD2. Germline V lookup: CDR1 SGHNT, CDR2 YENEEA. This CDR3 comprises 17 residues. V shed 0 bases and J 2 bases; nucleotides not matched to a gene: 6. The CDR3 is CASSLETSGGAYNEQFF. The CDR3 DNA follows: TGTGCCAGCAGCTTAGAGACTTCGGGGGGGGCCTACAATGAGCAGTTCTTC.

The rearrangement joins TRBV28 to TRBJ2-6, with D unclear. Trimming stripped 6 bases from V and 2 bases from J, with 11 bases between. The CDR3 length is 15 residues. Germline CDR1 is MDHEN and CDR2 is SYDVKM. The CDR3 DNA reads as TGTGCCAGCAGAGCTAGGCTAGCTGGGGCCAACGTCCTGACTTTC. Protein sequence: CASRARLAGANVLTF.

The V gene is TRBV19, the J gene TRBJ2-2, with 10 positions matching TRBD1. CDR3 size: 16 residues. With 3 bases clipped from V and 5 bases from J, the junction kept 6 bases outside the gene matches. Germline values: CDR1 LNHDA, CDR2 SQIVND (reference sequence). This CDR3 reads CASSIGTGVSTGELFF. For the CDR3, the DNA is TGTGCCAGTAGTATTGGGACAGGGGTTAGTACCGGGGAGCTGTTTTTT.

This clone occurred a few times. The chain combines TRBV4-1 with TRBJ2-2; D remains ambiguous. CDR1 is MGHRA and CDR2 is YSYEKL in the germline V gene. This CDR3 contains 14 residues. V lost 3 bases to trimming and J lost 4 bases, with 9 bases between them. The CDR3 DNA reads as TGCGCCAGCAGCCATAGTCTAGGCACCGGGGAGCTGTTTTTT. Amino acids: CASSHSLGTGELFF.

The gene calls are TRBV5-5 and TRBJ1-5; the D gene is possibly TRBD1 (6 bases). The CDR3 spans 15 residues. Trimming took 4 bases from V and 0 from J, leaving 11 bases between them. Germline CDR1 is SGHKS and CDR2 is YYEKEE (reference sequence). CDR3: CASSTTGYSNQPQHF. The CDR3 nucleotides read TGTGCCAGCAGCACGACAGGATATAGCAATCAGCCCCAGCATTTT.

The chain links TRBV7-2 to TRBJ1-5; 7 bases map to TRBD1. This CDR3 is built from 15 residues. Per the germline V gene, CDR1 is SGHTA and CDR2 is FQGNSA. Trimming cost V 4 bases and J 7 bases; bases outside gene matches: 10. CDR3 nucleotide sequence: TGTGCCAGCAGCTCCGACAGGGCCACGGGGCAGCCCCAGCATTTT. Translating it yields CASSSDRATGQPQHF.

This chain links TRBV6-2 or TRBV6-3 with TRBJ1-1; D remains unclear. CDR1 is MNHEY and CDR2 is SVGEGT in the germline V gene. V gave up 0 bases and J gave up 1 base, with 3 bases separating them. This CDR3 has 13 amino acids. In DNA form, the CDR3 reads TGTGCCAGCAGTTACTCACAGAACACTGAAGCTTTCTTT. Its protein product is CASSYSQNTEAFF.

The CDR3 reads CASTPSTGAHEAFF. The CDR3 DNA follows: TGTGCCAGCACCCCATCGACAGGGGCCCATGAAGCTTTCTTT. The rearrangement joins TRBV6-5 to TRBJ1-1, with 8 positions matching TRBD1. The CDR3 sequence is 14 residues long. V lost 7 bases and J lost 7; bases outside the gene matches: 11. The germline V gene encodes CDR1 MNHEY and CDR2 SVGAGI.

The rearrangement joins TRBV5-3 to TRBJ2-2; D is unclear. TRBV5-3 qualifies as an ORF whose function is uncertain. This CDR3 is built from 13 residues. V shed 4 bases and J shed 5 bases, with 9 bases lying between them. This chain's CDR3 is CARSPSKTGELFF. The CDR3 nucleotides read TGTGCCAGAAGCCCATCTAAAACCGGGGAGCTGTTTTTT.

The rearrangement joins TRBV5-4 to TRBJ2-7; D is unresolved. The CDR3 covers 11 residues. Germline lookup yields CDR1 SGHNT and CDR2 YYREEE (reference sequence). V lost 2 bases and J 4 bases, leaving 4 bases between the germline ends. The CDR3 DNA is TGTGCCAGCAGCTTAGCTTACGAGCAGTACTTC. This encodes CASSLAYEQYF.

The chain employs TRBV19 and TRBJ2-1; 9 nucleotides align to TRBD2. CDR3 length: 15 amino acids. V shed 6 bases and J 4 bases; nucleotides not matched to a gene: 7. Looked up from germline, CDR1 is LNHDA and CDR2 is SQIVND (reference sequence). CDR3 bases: TGTGCCAGTAGGGATAGCGGGAGTGGTTACAATGAGCAGTTCTTC. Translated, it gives CASRDSGSGYNEQFF.

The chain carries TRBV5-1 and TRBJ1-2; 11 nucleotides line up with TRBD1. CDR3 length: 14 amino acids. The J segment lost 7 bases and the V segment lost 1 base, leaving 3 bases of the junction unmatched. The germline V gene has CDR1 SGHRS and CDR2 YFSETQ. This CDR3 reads CASSLSGTGGGYTF. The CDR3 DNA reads TGCGCCAGCAGCTTGTCCGGGACAGGGGGTGGCTACACCTTC.

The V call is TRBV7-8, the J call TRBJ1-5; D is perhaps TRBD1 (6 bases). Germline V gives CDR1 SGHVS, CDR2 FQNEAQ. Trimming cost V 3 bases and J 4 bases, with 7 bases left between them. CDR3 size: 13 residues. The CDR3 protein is CASSFGQNQPQHF. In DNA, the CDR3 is TGTGCCAGCAGCTTTGGACAGAATCAGCCCCAGCATTTT.

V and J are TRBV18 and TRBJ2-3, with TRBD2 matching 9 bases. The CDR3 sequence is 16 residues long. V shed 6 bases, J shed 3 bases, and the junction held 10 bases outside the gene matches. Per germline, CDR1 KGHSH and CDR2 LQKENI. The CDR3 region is CASSPRLAGYTDTQYF. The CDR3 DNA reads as TGTGCCAGCTCGCCTCGGCTAGCGGGGTATACAGATACGCAGTATTTT.

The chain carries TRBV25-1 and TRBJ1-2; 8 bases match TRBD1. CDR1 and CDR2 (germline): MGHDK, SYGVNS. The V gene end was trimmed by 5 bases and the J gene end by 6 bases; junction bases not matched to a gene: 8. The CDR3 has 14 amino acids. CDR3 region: CASSLYDRGDGYTF. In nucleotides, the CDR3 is TGTGCCAGCAGTTTATACGACAGGGGAGATGGCTACACCTTC.

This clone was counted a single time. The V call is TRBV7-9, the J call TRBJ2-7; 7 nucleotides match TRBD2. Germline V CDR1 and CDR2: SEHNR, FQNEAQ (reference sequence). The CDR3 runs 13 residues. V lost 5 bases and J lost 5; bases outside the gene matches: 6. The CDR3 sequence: CASSRGLVDEQYF. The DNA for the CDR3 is TGTGCCAGCAGCCGTGGACTAGTAGACGAGCAGTACTTC.

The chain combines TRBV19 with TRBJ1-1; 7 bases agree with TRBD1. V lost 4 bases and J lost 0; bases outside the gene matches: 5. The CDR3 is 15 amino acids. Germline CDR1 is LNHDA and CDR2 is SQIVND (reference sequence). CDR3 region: CASSKTGVVNTEAFF. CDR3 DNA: TGTGCCAGTAGTAAAACAGGGGTTGTGAACACTGAAGCTTTCTTT. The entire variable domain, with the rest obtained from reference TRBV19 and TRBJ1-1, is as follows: DGGITQSPKYLFRKEGQNVTLSCEQNLNHDAMYWYRQDPGQGLRLIYYSQIVNDFQKGDIAEGYSVSREKKESFPLTVTSAQKNPTAFYLCASSKTGVVNTEAFFGQGTRLTVV.

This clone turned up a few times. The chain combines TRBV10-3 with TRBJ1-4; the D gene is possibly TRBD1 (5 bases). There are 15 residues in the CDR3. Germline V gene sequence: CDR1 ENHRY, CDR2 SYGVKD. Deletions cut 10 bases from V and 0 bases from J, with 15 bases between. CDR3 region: CATGNQLATNEKLFF. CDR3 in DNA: TGTGCCACAGGGAACCAACTTGCAACTAATGAAAAACTGTTTTTT.

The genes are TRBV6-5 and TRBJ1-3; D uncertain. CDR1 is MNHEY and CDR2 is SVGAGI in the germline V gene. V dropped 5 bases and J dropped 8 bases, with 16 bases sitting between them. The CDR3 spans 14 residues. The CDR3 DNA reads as TGTGCCAGCAGTCCCCGACTCTTTTTGGACACCATATATTTT. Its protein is CASSPRLFLDTIYF.

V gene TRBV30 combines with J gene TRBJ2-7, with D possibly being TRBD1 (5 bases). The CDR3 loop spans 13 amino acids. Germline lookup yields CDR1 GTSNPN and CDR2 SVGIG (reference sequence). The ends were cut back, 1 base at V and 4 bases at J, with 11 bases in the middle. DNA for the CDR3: TGTGCCTGGAGTGGGACACTTTCTTACGAGCAGTACTTC. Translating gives CAWSGTLSYEQYF.

The CDR3 bases are TGCGCCAGCACCCTCGCGGGGATTGTGGGAAACACCATATATTTT. This sequence encodes CASTLAGIVGNTIYF. V and J are TRBV10-2 and TRBJ1-3, with no clear D. The germline V gene encodes CDR1 WSHSY and CDR2 SAAADI. The CDR3 is 15 amino acids. V lost 7 bases and J lost 4, with 17 bases in between.